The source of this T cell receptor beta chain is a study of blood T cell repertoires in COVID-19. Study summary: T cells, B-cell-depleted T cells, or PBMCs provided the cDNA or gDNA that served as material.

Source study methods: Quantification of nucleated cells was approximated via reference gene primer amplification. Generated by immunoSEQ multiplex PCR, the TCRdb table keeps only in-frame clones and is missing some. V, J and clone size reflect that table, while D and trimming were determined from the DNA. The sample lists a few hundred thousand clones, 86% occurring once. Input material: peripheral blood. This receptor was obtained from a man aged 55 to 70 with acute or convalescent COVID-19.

CDR3 in DNA: TGCGCCAGCAGCTTGGGACGGCCAGGGACAGCTGCAAGAGTTTACGAGCAGTACTTC. Translating it yields CASSLGRPGTAARVYEQYF. The genes are TRBV5-1 and TRBJ2-7; 7 nucleotides line up with TRBD1. Germline V gene data show CDR1 as SGHRS and CDR2 as YFSETQ. There are 19 residues in the CDR3. With 0 bases clipped from V and 4 bases from J, the junction kept 19 bases outside the gene matches. Full variable domain (rest looked up from reference TRBV5-1 and TRBJ2-7): KAGVTQTPRYLIKTRGQQVTLSCSPISGHRSVSWYQQTPGQGLQFLFEYFSETQRNKGNFPGRFSGRQFSNSRSEMNVSTLELGDSALYLCASSLGRPGTAARVYEQYFGPGTRLTVT.